These 3 T cell receptor beta chains share one sample of origin, sequenced in a study of cytomegalovirus exposure and HLA in healthy donors. Amplification used 60 Vbeta primers and 13 Jbeta primers. Repertoires were generated with immunoSEQ multiplex PCR, while TCRdb's copy carries only in-frame clones and drops some. Here the sample spans over 75,000 clones, roughly a tenth being singletons. The sample comprised PBMCs. The receptors originated from a man in his fifties in good health and CMV-seropositive.

This clone came up a few times. The chain combines TRBV2 with TRBJ2-3, with 7 bases aligning to TRBD1. The germline gives CDR1 SNHLY, CDR2 FYNNEI. Trimming removed 6 bases from V and 0 bases from J; junction bases left unmatched: 6. This CDR3 contains 15 residues. In nucleotides, the CDR3 is TGTGCCAGCAGGGATGGACAGGCTAGCACAGATACGCAGTATTTT. Translated: CASRDGQASTDTQYF.

V is TRBV5-1 and J is TRBJ2-7; D is possibly TRBD2 (5 bases). The germline V gene encodes CDR1 SGHRS and CDR2 YFSETQ. This CDR3 comprises 15 residues. Trimming stripped 4 bases from V and 3 bases from J, with 17 bases between. As DNA, the CDR3 is TGCGCCAGCAGCACTTATAGAGGGAGTAGCTACGAGCAGTACTTC. Amino acids: CASSTYRGSSYEQYF.

J is TRBJ2-7 and V is TRBV19; 10 bases are shared with TRBD2. CDR1 is LNHDA, CDR2 SQIVND, per germline (reference sequence). J was trimmed by 1 base and V by 8 bases; bases with no gene match: 17. This CDR3 comprises 18 residues. The CDR3 reads CASGGMASGRISSYEQYF. The CDR3 nucleotides read TGTGCCAGTGGGGGAATGGCTAGCGGGAGAATTTCGTCCTACGAGCAGTACTTC.